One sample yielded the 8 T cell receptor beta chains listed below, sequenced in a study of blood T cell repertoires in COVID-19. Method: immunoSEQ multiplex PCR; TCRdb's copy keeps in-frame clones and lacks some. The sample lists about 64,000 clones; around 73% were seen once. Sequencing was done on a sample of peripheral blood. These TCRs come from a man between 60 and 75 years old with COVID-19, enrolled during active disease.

CDR3 nucleotides: TGTGCCAGCAGTGACGGGAGGCACGGGACCGGGGAGCTGTTTTTT. Translated, it gives CASSDGRHGTGELFF. V and J are TRBV2 and TRBJ2-2; 7 nucleotides match TRBD2. Per the germline V gene, CDR1 is SNHLY and CDR2 is FYNNEI. There are 15 residues in the CDR3. V trimming: 3 bases; J trimming: 5 bases; junction bases outside the gene matches: 6.

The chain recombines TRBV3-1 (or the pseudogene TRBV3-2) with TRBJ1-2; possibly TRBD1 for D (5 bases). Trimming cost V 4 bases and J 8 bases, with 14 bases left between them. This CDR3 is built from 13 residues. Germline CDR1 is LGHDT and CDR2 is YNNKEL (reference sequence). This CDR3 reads CASSLGQDKGYTF. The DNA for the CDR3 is TGTGCCAGCAGCCTAGGACAAGATAAAGGCTACACCTTC.

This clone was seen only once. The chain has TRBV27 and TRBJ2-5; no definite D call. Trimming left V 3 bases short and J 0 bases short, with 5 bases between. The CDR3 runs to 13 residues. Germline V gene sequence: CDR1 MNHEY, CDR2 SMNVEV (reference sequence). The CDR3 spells CASSFLNQETQYF. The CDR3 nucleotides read TGTGCCAGCAGTTTTCTTAACCAAGAGACCCAGTACTTC.

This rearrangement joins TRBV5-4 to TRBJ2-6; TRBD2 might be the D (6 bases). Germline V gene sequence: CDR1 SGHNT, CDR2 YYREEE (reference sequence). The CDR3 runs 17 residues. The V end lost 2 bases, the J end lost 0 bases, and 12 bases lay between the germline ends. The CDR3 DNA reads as TGTGCCAGCAGCTTTGGTGGGAGGTCCTCTGGGGCCAACGTCCTGACTTTC. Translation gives CASSFGGRSSGANVLTF.

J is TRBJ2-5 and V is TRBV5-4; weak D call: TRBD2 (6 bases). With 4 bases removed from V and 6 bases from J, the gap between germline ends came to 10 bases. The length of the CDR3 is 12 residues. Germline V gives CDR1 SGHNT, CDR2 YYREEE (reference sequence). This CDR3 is CASSTGVQTQYF. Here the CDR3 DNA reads TGTGCCAGCAGCACGGGAGTCCAGACCCAGTACTTC.

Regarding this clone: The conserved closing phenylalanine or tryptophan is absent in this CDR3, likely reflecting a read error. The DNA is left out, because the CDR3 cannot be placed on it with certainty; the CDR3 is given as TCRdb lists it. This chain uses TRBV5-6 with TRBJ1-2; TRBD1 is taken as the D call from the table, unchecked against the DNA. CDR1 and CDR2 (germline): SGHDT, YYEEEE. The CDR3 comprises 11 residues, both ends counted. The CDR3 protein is CASSLGDRPPG.

CDR3 DNA: TGTGCCAGCAGCCGGACTAGCGGGGGGCAGGAGACCCAGTACTTC. Translating gives CASSRTSGGQETQYF. This chain joins TRBV6-6 and TRBJ2-5; TRBD2 matches 14 bases. Losses at the gene ends were 6 bases for V and 5 bases for J; bases not matched to a gene: 5. CDR1 and CDR2 (germline): MNHNY, SVGAGI (reference sequence). This CDR3 has 15 amino acids.

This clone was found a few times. This CDR3 is CAIRPGTGGNQPQHF. In DNA, the CDR3 is TGTGCCATCAGGCCGGGGACAGGAGGCAATCAGCCCCAGCATTTT. The chain joins TRBV10-3 to TRBJ1-5, with 8 bases matching TRBD1. V dropped 6 bases and J dropped 2; count of bases not matched to a gene: 6. Per the germline V gene, CDR1 is ENHRY and CDR2 is SYGVKD. CDR3 length: 15 residues.